Included here is one T cell receptor beta chain sequence, with context. CDR3 length equals 16 residues. Germline CDR1 reads KGHSH; CDR2 reads LQKENI. V lost 1 base, J lost 1 base, and 10 bases lay in between. The sample comes from a study of PD-1 blockade in mismatch repair-deficient tumors. Sequenced by immunoSEQ multiplex PCR; TCRdb stores in-frame clones only, minus some. The repertoire includes some 110,000 clones, more than 60% of them detected once, and 4% to 5% sits in the top ten. This chain connects TRBV18 to TRBJ2-2; weak D call: TRBD2 (6 bases). The clonotype originates from an adult with mismatch repair-deficient cancer. Material: peripheral blood, obtained approximately 14 months after starting pembrolizumab. CDR3 loop: CASSPRGVQNTGELFF. CDR3 DNA: TGTGCCAGCTCACCACGGGGGGTCCAGAACACCGGGGAGCTGTTTTTT. Full variable domain (rest looked up from reference TRBV18 and TRBJ2-2): NAGVMQNPRHLVRRRGQEARLRCSPMKGHSHVYWYRQLPEEGLKFMVYLQKENIIDESGMPKERFSAEFPKEGPSILRIQQVVRGDSAAYFCASSPRGVQNTGELFFGEGSRLTVL.